A selection of T cell receptor beta chains follows, all from one sample in a study of T-cell reconstitution after alpha-beta-depleted transplantation in children. TCRdb passed the PCR reads through MiXCR, listing each CDR3 protein once. The table has fewer than 450,000 distinct CDR3 sequences, roughly 16% seen once. The specimen was PBMCs, mostly from graft donor cells, collected 360 days after TCRalphabeta/CD19-depleted stem cell transplant. These receptors were collected from a male patient between 2 and 10 years old who had a stem cell transplant for acute lymphoblastic leukemia, so the T cells may come from the graft donor. Both conserved end residues are part of each CDR3. The order of the fields is CDR3 protein, CDR3 DNA, clone size, D gene, J gene, V gene. The D gene is left open where the match is weak. Rows give clone size only sometimes, using once, few, many, or a class for an expanded clone.

CATSAGTSGRPDTQYF,TGTGCCACCAGTGCCGGGACTAGCGGGAGGCCCGATACGCAGTATTTT,few,TRBD2,TRBJ2-3,TRBV24-1
CASSVGTSGRRHQETQYF,TGTGCCAGCAGCGTAGGTACTAGCGGGAGGAGACATCAAGAGACCCAGTACTTC,-,TRBD2,TRBJ2-5,TRBV9
CATSTFNTGELFF,TGTGCCACCAGTACCTTTAACACCGGGGAGCTGTTTTTT,few,-,TRBJ2-2,TRBV24-1
CASRGQSLAKNIQYF,TGTGCCAGCAGGGGACAGTCCTTAGCCAAAAACATTCAGTACTTC,many,TRBD1,TRBJ2-4,TRBV6-2/TRBV6-3
CASRIDRAHNEQFF,TGTGCCAGCAGAATAGACCGAGCACACAATGAGCAGTTCTTC,many,-,TRBJ2-1,TRBV12-3/TRBV12-4
CAISEHEDRTGNTIYF,TGTGCCATCAGTGAGCATGAGGACAGGACTGGAAACACCATATATTTT,-,TRBD1,TRBJ1-3,TRBV10-3
CSVQHPSSYEQYF,TGCAGCGTTCAACACCCGAGCTCCTACGAGCAGTACTTC,-,-,TRBJ2-7,TRBV29-1
CASSQDQRPREQYF,TGTGCCAGCAGCCAAGATCAGCGCCCCCGGGAGCAGTACTTC,-,-,TRBJ2-7,TRBV3-1
CASSGTGRQETQYF,TGTGCCAGCAGCGGGACAGGGAGGCAAGAGACCCAGTACTTC,few,TRBD1,TRBJ2-5,TRBV4-2
CSARSGQRHTDTQYF,TGCAGTGCTAGATCGGGACAGAGACACACAGATACGCAGTATTTT,-,TRBD1,TRBJ2-3,TRBV20-1
CASSSTGPNTEAFF,TGTGCCAGCAGCAGTACAGGGCCCAACACTGAAGCTTTCTTT,-,-,TRBJ1-1,TRBV12-3/TRBV12-4
CASSLAQGSYGYTF,TGCGCCAGCAGCTTGGCCCAGGGTAGCTATGGCTACACCTTC,many,-,TRBJ1-2,TRBV5-1
CASSQIGGSGAGYNEQFF,TGCGCCAGCAGCCAGATAGGGGGTTCGGGAGCTGGCTACAATGAGCAGTTCTTC,-,-,TRBJ2-1,TRBV4-3
CASSLAPADSNTGELFF,TGCGCCAGCAGCTTGGCCCCAGCGGACTCGAACACCGGGGAGCTGTTTTTT,few,-,TRBJ2-2,TRBV5-1
CASSLVSRAREQYF,TGTGCCAGCAGCTTAGTGTCCAGGGCACGCGAGCAGTACTTC,-,-,TRBJ2-7,TRBV11-2
CASSLLAGVTAETQYF,TGTGCCAGCAGTTTACTGGCGGGAGTGACAGCAGAGACCCAGTACTTC,-,TRBD2,TRBJ2-5,TRBV28
CASSDARPSNTGELFF,TGTGCCAGCAGCGACGCAAGACCCTCGAACACCGGGGAGCTGTTTTTT,few,-,TRBJ2-2,TRBV9
CAISDPDRGKTQYF,TGTGCCATCAGTGATCCCGACAGGGGGAAGACCCAGTACTTC,-,TRBD1,TRBJ2-5,TRBV10-3
CASSQAVGITDTQYF,TGTGCCAGCAGCCAAGCGGTGGGGATCACAGATACGCAGTATTTT,-,-,TRBJ2-3,TRBV4-2
CASSPSGQGGDEQYF,TGTGCCAGCAGTCCGTCGGGACAGGGAGGTGACGAGCAGTACTTC,few,TRBD1,TRBJ2-7,TRBV28
CASSLTNEQYF,TGTGCCAGCAGCCTCACCAACGAGCAGTACTTC,-,-,TRBJ2-7,TRBV28
CSARVPSPPYEQYF,TGCAGTGCTAGAGTGCCTAGCCCCCCCTACGAGCAGTACTTC,many,-,TRBJ2-7,TRBV20-1
CASSAYRASLSFYEQYF,TGTGCCAGCAGCGCGTACAGGGCTTCCCTTTCTTTCTACGAGCAGTACTTC,-,-,TRBJ2-7,TRBV5-6
CASSKRTSAF,TGTGCCAGCAGCAAGAGGACTTCTGCATTT,-,-,TRBJ1-5,TRBV21-1
CASSPTPSGRTDTQYF,TGTGCCAGCAGCCCCACCCCTTCCGGGAGGACAGATACGCAGTATTTT,-,TRBD2,TRBJ2-3,TRBV5-5
CSASEALIEQFF,TGCAGTGCTAGCGAGGCTCTGATTGAGCAGTTCTTC,many,-,TRBJ2-1,TRBV20-1
CASSRGTGLTYEQYF,TGCGCCAGCAGCCGCGGGACAGGACTAACCTACGAGCAGTACTTC,many,TRBD1,TRBJ2-7,TRBV4-1
CATSIDRGGSNQPQHF,TGTGCCACCAGCATCGACAGGGGTGGGAGCAATCAGCCCCAGCATTTT,-,TRBD1,TRBJ1-5,TRBV15
CASSFTVFTGELFF,TGTGCCAGCAGTTTTACAGTCTTCACCGGGGAGCTGTTTTTT,-,-,TRBJ2-2,TRBV12-3/TRBV12-4
CSGNWRETQYF,TGCAGTGGTAACTGGAGGGAGACCCAGTACTTC,few,-,TRBJ2-5,TRBV20-1
CASSLVAGAGEQYF,TGTGCCAGCAGCTTAGTAGCAGGGGCGGGCGAGCAGTACTTC,few,-,TRBJ2-7,TRBV7-2
CASSQMTGSGEQYF,TGTGCCAGCAGCCAGATGACAGGGTCTGGCGAGCAGTACTTC,-,TRBD1,TRBJ2-7,TRBV7-2
CASSFLGSVVGYEQYF,TGCGCCAGCAGCTTTCTCGGGAGCGTGGTCGGATACGAGCAGTACTTC,-,-,TRBJ2-7,TRBV5-1
CSARKTGNIGEQFF,TGCAGTGCTAGAAAGACAGGGAATATTGGTGAGCAGTTCTTC,many,TRBD1,TRBJ2-1,TRBV20-1
CASSLAGPRMEQFF,TGCGCCAGCAGCTTGGCTGGGCCCAGGATGGAGCAGTTCTTC,-,-,TRBJ2-1,TRBV5-1
CASSESGQEWEKLFF,TGTGCCAGCAGTGAATCCGGACAGGAGTGGGAAAAACTGTTTTTT,few,TRBD1,TRBJ1-4,TRBV25-1
CASSFVGEQYF,TGTGCCAGCAGCTTCGTAGGCGAGCAGTACTTC,many,-,TRBJ2-7,TRBV7-8
CASSAQGEAFF,TGTGCCAGCAGCGCACAGGGTGAAGCTTTCTTT,-,-,TRBJ1-1,TRBV9
CATSRDPLRLAGLKETQYF,TGTGCCACCAGCAGAGATCCCCTAAGACTAGCGGGATTAAAGGAGACCCAGTACTTC,-,TRBD2,TRBJ2-5,TRBV15
CSVARYSYNEQFF,TGCAGCGTAGCACGATACTCCTACAATGAGCAGTTCTTC,-,-,TRBJ2-1,TRBV29-1
CASSGQGRTGELFF,TGTGCCAGCAGCGGACAGGGGCGCACCGGGGAGCTGTTTTTT,-,TRBD1,TRBJ2-2,TRBV7-9
CATSNSFLEKLFF,TGTGCCACCAGCAACAGTTTTCTCGAAAAACTGTTTTTT,-,-,TRBJ1-4,TRBV15
CASSLRVLSRTSGIGASYEQYF,TGTGCCAGCAGTTTGCGCGTCCTCTCTCGGACTAGCGGGATTGGGGCCTCCTACGAGCAGTACTTC,few,TRBD2,TRBJ2-7,TRBV28
CASSLPPKETQYF,TGTGCCAGCAGTCTGCCCCCGAAAGAGACCCAGTACTTC,-,-,TRBJ2-5,TRBV6-2/TRBV6-3
CASSLYGKGTEAFF,TGTGCCAGCAGCCTCTACGGCAAGGGCACTGAAGCTTTCTTT,few,-,TRBJ1-1,TRBV7-9
CASSPLGWEFPYEQYF,TGTGCCAGTAGTCCGCTTGGTTGGGAGTTCCCGTACGAGCAGTACTTC,few,-,TRBJ2-7,TRBV19
CASSLGAGALTGYEQYF,TGTGCCAGCAGCTTGGGAGCGGGAGCGCTCACCGGATACGAGCAGTACTTC,many,TRBD2,TRBJ2-7,TRBV5-5
CASSLGLDINPSYEQYF,TGTGCCAGCAGTTTGGGACTGGACATTAACCCCTCCTACGAGCAGTACTTC,-,-,TRBJ2-7,TRBV28
CASSVGTGAPNYGYTF,TGTGCCAGCAGCGTTGGAACAGGGGCCCCAAACTATGGCTACACCTTC,-,TRBD1,TRBJ1-2,TRBV5-6